The 21 T cell receptor beta chains presented below share a single source sample, sequenced in a study of cytomegalovirus exposure and HLA in healthy donors. Repertoires were generated with immunoSEQ multiplex PCR, while TCRdb's copy carries only in-frame clones and drops some. The sample lists 300,000 or so clones, roughly 87% occurring once. The source material was PBMCs. The receptors were gathered from a man aged 25-45 years in good health and CMV-seronegative.

The chain couples TRBV29-1 to TRBJ1-1, with D tentatively TRBD1 (6 bases). The CDR3 covers 12 residues. Germline values: CDR1 SQVTM, CDR2 ANQGSEA. Trimming pared 6 bases from V and 4 bases from J, leaving 12 bases between. Here the CDR3 DNA reads TGCAGCGTGGAGGGGGGGATCACTGAAGCTTTCTTT. It yields the protein CSVEGGITEAFF.

The rearrangement links TRBV7-9 to TRBJ1-1, with D maybe TRBD1 (5 bases). CDR3 length: 12 residues. V lost 1 base, J lost 8 bases, and 8 bases lay in between. From germline, CDR1 is SEHNR and CDR2 FQNEAQ (reference sequence). The CDR3, as DNA: TGTGCCAGCAGCTTAGACAGGTTGGAAGCTTTCTTT. Its translation is CASSLDRLEAFF.

DNA of the CDR3: TGTGCCAGCAGTTCCGCAGGGGTCCCCCGGGGCTACACCTTC. Protein: CASSSAGVPRGYTF. This chain uses TRBV6-5 with TRBJ1-2, with D possibly being TRBD1 (6 bases). This CDR3 is built from 14 residues. V was clipped by 4 bases and J by 8 bases, with 17 bases between them. Germline V lookup: CDR1 MNHEY, CDR2 SVGAGI.

V usage is TRBV4-1 and J usage is TRBJ2-5, with TRBD1 as a possible D gene (5 bases). Germline CDR1 reads MGHRA; CDR2 reads YSYEKL. Trimming pared 1 base from V and 4 bases from J, leaving 10 bases between. The CDR3 totals 14 residues. Written as DNA, the CDR3 is TGCGCCAGCAGCCAAGGGGGCGTTCCAGAGACCCAGTACTTC. Its translation: CASSQGGVPETQYF.

The chain couples TRBV27 to TRBJ2-7, with D possibly TRBD1 on 7 matching bases. V was pared by 5 bases and J by 4 bases, with 18 bases between. Per the germline V gene, CDR1 is MNHEY and CDR2 is SMNVEV (reference sequence). The CDR3 is made up of 15 amino acids. Here the CDR3 DNA reads TGTGCCAGCAGTGCTGGGACAGCTGGGGGGTACGAGCAGTACTTC. Translating gives CASSAGTAGGYEQYF.

This chain uses TRBV7-2 with TRBJ2-5; D possibly corresponds to TRBD1 (6 bases). CDR3 length: 14 residues. V lost 1 base and J 4 bases, leaving 10 bases between the germline ends. Germline V gene lookup returns CDR1 SGHTA and CDR2 FQGNSA. CDR3 nucleotides: TGTGCCAGCAGCTTAGGCAGGGGATCAGAGACCCAGTACTTC. This translates into CASSLGRGSETQYF.

The gene calls are TRBV11-2 and TRBJ2-3; a weak D match, TRBD2 (5 bases). The CDR3 length is 18 residues. V was cut by 6 bases and J by 0 bases, with 22 bases left in between. Per the germline V gene, CDR1 is SGHAT and CDR2 is FQNNGV. The CDR3 reads CASRKGLAGRASTDTQYF. In DNA, the CDR3 is TGTGCCAGCAGAAAAGGTCTAGCCGGTCGAGCTAGCACAGATACGCAGTATTTT.

This clone was detected only once. This chain uses TRBV5-1 with TRBJ2-1; 11 nucleotides align to TRBD2. The CDR3 contains 15 residues. Trimming removed 2 bases from V and 5 bases from J; junction bases left unmatched: 3. Germline-derived CDR1 and CDR2 are SGHRS and YFSETQ. The CDR3 here is CASSLMTSGDNEQFF. CDR3 nucleotides: TGCGCCAGCAGCTTAATGACTAGCGGGGACAATGAGCAGTTCTTC.

V gene TRBV7-6 combines with J gene TRBJ2-1; 7 bases are a match to TRBD1. Unmatched junction bases numbered 4, after V lost 1 base and J lost 4 bases. Germline V gene sequence: CDR1 SGHVS, CDR2 FNYEAQ. The CDR3 runs to 15 residues. Written as DNA, the CDR3 is TGTGCCAGCAGCTTAGGGGGACAGAGTTACAATGAGCAGTTCTTC. Protein: CASSLGGQSYNEQFF.

This chain joins TRBV5-8 and TRBJ1-5, with 8 nucleotides matching TRBD1. CDR3 size: 16 residues. V dropped 0 bases and J dropped 4; count of bases not matched to a gene: 6. Germline CDR1 reads SGHTS; CDR2 reads YDEGEE. The CDR3 coding sequence is TGTGCCAGCAGCTTGGGACAGGGGCCCGCTAATCAGCCCCAGCATTTT. Translated: CASSLGQGPANQPQHF. The full variable domain, rest sourced from reference TRBV5-8 and TRBJ1-5, is EAGVTQSPTHLIKTRGQQATLRCSPISGHTSVYWYQQALGLGLQFLLWYDEGEERNRGNFPPRFSGRQFPNYSSELNVNALELEDSALYLCASSLGQGPANQPQHFGDGTRLSIL.

The chain uses TRBV4-1 and TRBJ2-1; 14 bases map to TRBD2. The V gene end was trimmed by 4 bases and the J gene end by 1 base; junction bases not matched to a gene: 3. This CDR3 is 17 amino acids long. Germline V gene data show CDR1 as MGHRA and CDR2 as YSYEKL. CDR3 amino acids: CASSPGLAGGSYNEQFF. The CDR3 region has the DNA TGCGCCAGCAGCCCTGGACTAGCGGGGGGTTCCTACAATGAGCAGTTCTTC.

The rearrangement uses TRBV4-3 and TRBJ1-2; the D is unclear. The CDR3 length is 16 residues. V shed 1 base and J shed 0 bases, with 12 bases lying between them. Germline loops: CDR1 LGHNA, CDR2 YSLEER. CDR3 loop: CASSQGPTPANYGYTF. Here the CDR3 DNA reads TGCGCCAGCAGCCAAGGACCGACTCCAGCTAACTATGGCTACACCTTC.

V is TRBV19 and J is TRBJ2-7; weak D call: TRBD2 (5 bases). Trimming removed 7 bases at V and 1 base at J, with 11 bases between. Germline V gene sequence: CDR1 LNHDA, CDR2 SQIVND (reference sequence). This CDR3 spans 13 amino acids. The DNA of the CDR3 is TGTGCCAGTAAAAAGAGGGATTCCTACGAGCAGTACTTC. This encodes CASKKRDSYEQYF.

The chain combines TRBV6-5 with TRBJ1-2, with D perhaps matching TRBD1 (6 bases). Trimming pared 6 bases from V and 8 bases from J, leaving 16 bases between. CDR3 size: 13 residues. In germline, CDR1 is MNHEY, CDR2 SVGAGI. CDR3 in amino acids: CASRDSLGYGYTF. CDR3 in DNA: TGTGCCAGCAGGGACAGTCTCGGGTACGGCTACACCTTC.

This rearrangement joins TRBV7-8 to TRBJ2-3; maybe TRBD2 (5 bases). The CDR3 covers 15 residues. The ends were cut back, 6 bases at V and 4 bases at J, with 17 bases in the middle. Per the germline V gene, CDR1 is SGHVS and CDR2 is FQNEAQ. The CDR3 region has the DNA TGTGCCAGCAGATCGGGATGGAGGCTGGCAGATACGCAGTATTTT. Protein product: CASRSGWRLADTQYF.

The rearrangement links TRBV7-9 to TRBJ1-1; unclear D gene. Germline CDR1 and CDR2: SEHNR and FQNEAQ (reference sequence). The CDR3 sequence is 14 residues long. V lost 6 bases and J 1 base, leaving 12 bases between the germline ends. As DNA, the CDR3 is TGTGCCAGCAGACCTGGACTATCGAACACTGAAGCTTTCTTT. Translation: CASRPGLSNTEAFF.

The rearrangement uses TRBV7-7 and TRBJ1-4; 7 nucleotides line up with TRBD1. Germline V gene sequence: CDR1 SSHAT, CDR2 FNYEAQ (reference sequence). The CDR3 has 16 amino acids. V gave up 2 bases and J gave up 0 bases; unmatched junction bases: 3. CDR3 DNA: TGTGCCAGCAGCTTACGGCAGGGGGCAACTAATGAAAAACTGTTTTTT. Its translation is CASSLRQGATNEKLFF.

The chain recombines TRBV5-6 with TRBJ1-1; D gene ambiguous. The germline CDR1 and CDR2 sequences are SGHDT and YYEEEE. V lost 0 bases to trimming and J lost 4 bases, with 7 bases between them. This CDR3 has 13 residues. CDR3 nucleotides: TGTGCCAGCAGCTTGGGTGTTCGCACTGAAGCTTTCTTT. This sequence encodes CASSLGVRTEAFF. The full variable domain, rest sourced from reference TRBV5-6 and TRBJ1-1, is DAGVTQSPTHLIKTRGQQVTLRCSPKSGHDTVSWYQQALGQGPQFIFQYYEEEERQRGNFPDRFSGHQFPNYSSELNVNALLLGDSALYLCASSLGVRTEAFFGQGTRLTVV.

This chain uses TRBV7-6 with TRBJ1-4; 10 bases are shared with TRBD1. The CDR3 runs 16 residues. Germline CDR1 SGHVS, CDR2 FNYEAQ. With 4 bases clipped from V and 3 bases from J, the junction kept 5 bases outside the gene matches. As DNA, the CDR3 is TGTGCCAGCAGCTCAGGACAGGGGGTAGCTAATGAAAAACTGTTTTTT. This translates into CASSSGQGVANEKLFF. The whole variable domain, filled in from reference TRBV7-6 and TRBJ1-4, reads GAGVSQSPRYKVTKRGQDVALRCDPISGHVSLYWYRQALGQGPEFLTYFNYEAQQDKSGLPNDRFSAERPEGSISTLTIQRTEQRDSAMYRCASSSGQGVANEKLFFGSGTQLSVL.

This chain connects TRBV7-2 to TRBJ2-3; 7 bases map to TRBD2. Germline-derived CDR1 and CDR2 are SGHTA and FQGNSA. CDR3 size: 16 residues. V was pared by 4 bases and J by 4 bases, with 11 bases of the junction left unmatched. The CDR3 nucleotides are TGTGCCAGCAGCTCACCCATGTGGGGGGGGGCAGATACGCAGTATTTT. Its translation: CASSSPMWGGADTQYF.

The chain uses TRBV30 and TRBJ2-2; D might be TRBD1 (5 bases). This CDR3 spans 14 amino acids. The germline V gene encodes CDR1 GTSNPN and CDR2 SVGIG (reference sequence). The V gene lost 8 bases and the J gene lost 6 bases, with 19 bases spanning the gap. CDR3 DNA sequence: TGTGCCCACCAGATCTCCAGGGCGGCCGGGGAGCTGTTTTTT. This sequence encodes CAHQISRAAGELFF.